Below are 5 T cell receptor beta chains sequenced from a single sample in a study of CD8 T cells in Susac syndrome. Random hexamers were used to reverse transcribe an amount of about 0.45 to 1 ug RNA. One entry per CDR3 protein, called by TCRdb with MiXCR from the immunoSEQ multiplex PCR reads. The sample yields 150,000 or so distinct CDR3 sequences, approximately 95% seen once. Sequencing was done on a sample of CD4+ T cells from PBMCs. These receptors were taken from a human donor with Susac syndrome.

This chain connects TRBV29-1 to TRBJ1-5, with D uncertain. There are 13 residues in the CDR3. Trimming removed 0 bases from V and 1 base from J, with 4 bases in between. Germline V gene sequence: CDR1 SQVTM, CDR2 ANQGSEA. This CDR3 is CSVEENSNQPQHF. The CDR3 nucleotides are TGCAGCGTTGAAGAAAACAGCAATCAGCCCCAGCATTTT.

The rearrangement uses TRBV25-1 and TRBJ2-7, with 12 bases lining up with TRBD2. The CDR3 is 16 residues long. V lost 3 bases and J lost 5; bases outside the gene matches: 8. CDR1 and CDR2 (germline): MGHDK, SYGVNS. The CDR3 region is CASSDRLAGVRHEQYF. CDR3 nucleotides: TGTGCCAGCAGTGATAGACTAGCGGGAGTTCGTCACGAGCAGTACTTC.

The rearrangement links TRBV30 to TRBJ2-1; no clear D. Trimming cost V 3 bases and J 2 bases, with 20 bases left between them. The CDR3 has 17 amino acids. Germline V lookup: CDR1 GTSNPN, CDR2 SVGIG (reference sequence). The CDR3 is CAWSPTKYARTYNEQFF. For the CDR3, the DNA is TGTGCCTGGAGCCCCACAAAGTACGCGAGAACCTACAATGAGCAGTTCTTC. Full variable domain (outside the CDR3, taken from reference TRBV30 and TRBJ2-1): SQTIHQWPATLVQPVGSPLSLECTVEGTSNPNLYWYRQAAGRGLQLLFYSVGIGQISSEVPQNLSASRPQDRQFILSSKKLLLSDSGFYLCAWSPTKYARTYNEQFFGPGTRLTVL.

The V and J genes are TRBV10-3 and TRBJ2-7; 13 bases align to TRBD2. This CDR3 has 15 residues. V shed 7 bases and J 2 bases; nucleotides not matched to a gene: 5. Germline lookup yields CDR1 ENHRY and CDR2 SYGVKD. The CDR3: CAIKAGTSGAYEQYF. Written as DNA, the CDR3 is TGTGCCATCAAAGCTGGGACTAGCGGGGCCTACGAGCAGTACTTC.

Remarks on this clonotype: The junction shows a germline mismatch at one end, possibly a read error. This sequence joins TRBV5-1 and TRBJ2-2, with D unresolved. CDR3 length: 14 amino acids. CDR1 and CDR2 (germline): SGHRS, YFSETQ. The CDR3 coding sequence is TGTGCCAGCAGTCTAGGACCTAACACCGGGGAGCTGTTTTTT. Translation gives CASSLGPNTGELFF.